Here is one T cell receptor beta chain with its context. The data were obtained in a study of blood T cell repertoires in COVID-19. Looking at the study overall: Specimens from acute and convalescent COVID-19 originated in the United States, Italy and Spain.

The CDR3 extends over 14 amino acids. Trimming at V came to 1 base and at J to 6 bases, leaving 2 bases not matched to a gene. Per the germline V gene, CDR1 is SGHNT and CDR2 is YENEEA. Original data processing: Amplification from reference gene primers served as the basis for estimated nucleated cell counts. The protocol was immunoSEQ multiplex PCR, while the TCRdb copy is restricted to in-frame clones and leaves out a portion. V and J calls and clone size are those listed in that table; D and trimming were worked out from the DNA. Of fewer than 300,000 clones listed, more than 85% are singletons. The chain employs TRBV11-3 and TRBJ2-2; 7 bases match TRBD2. This receptor was identified in a person under 30 with COVID-19, enrolled during active disease. Sequencing was carried out using peripheral blood. The CDR3 DNA reads TGTGCCAGCAGCTTAGGGCGGGAGTCCGGGGAGCTGTTTTTT. It specifies CASSLGRESGELFF.